This T cell receptor beta chain was retrieved from a study of blood T cell repertoires in COVID-19. This clone was seen only a few times. The protocol was immunoSEQ multiplex PCR, while the TCRdb copy is restricted to in-frame clones and leaves out a portion. The sample has under 60,000 clones, 84% seen once; the top ten hold roughly 10%. The germline gives CDR1 GTSNPN, CDR2 SVGIG (reference sequence). The CDR3 loop spans 13 amino acids. Trimming stripped 2 bases from V and 5 bases from J, with 13 bases between. The source material was peripheral blood. The chain has TRBV30 and TRBJ2-7, with TRBD1 as a possible D gene (5 bases). This sequence was found in a man between 60 and 75 years old with acute or convalescent COVID-19. The CDR3 bases are TGTGCCTGGAGTTTACAGGATAATGACGAGCAGTACTTC. Translating gives CAWSLQDNDEQYF.